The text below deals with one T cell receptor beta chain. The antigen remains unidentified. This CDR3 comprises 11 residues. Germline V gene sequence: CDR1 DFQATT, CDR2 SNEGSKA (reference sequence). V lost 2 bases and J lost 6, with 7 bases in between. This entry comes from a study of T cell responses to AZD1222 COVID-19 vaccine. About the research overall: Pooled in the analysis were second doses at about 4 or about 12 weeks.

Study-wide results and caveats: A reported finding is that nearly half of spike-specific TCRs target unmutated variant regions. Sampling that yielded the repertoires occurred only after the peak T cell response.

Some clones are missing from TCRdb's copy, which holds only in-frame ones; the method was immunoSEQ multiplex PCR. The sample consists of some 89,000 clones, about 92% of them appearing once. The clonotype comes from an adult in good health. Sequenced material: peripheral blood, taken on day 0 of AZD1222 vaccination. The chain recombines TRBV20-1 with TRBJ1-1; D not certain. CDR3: CSARTHSEAFF. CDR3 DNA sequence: TGCAGTGCTAGAACCCATTCTGAAGCTTTCTTT.